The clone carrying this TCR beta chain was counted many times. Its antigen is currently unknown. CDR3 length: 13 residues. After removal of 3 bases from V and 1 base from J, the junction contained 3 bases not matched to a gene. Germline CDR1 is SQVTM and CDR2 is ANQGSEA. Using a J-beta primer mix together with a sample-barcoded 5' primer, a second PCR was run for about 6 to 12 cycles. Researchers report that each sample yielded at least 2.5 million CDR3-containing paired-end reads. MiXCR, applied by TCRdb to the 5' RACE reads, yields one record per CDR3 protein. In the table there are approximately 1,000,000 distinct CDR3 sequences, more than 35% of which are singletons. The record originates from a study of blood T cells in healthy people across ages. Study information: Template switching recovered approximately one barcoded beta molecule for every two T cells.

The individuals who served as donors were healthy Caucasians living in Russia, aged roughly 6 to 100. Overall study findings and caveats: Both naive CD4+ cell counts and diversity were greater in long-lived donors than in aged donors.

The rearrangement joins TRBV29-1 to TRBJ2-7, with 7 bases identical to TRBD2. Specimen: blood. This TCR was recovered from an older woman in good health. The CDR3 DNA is TGCAGCGTTGAGCGGGAGTCGTCCTACGAGCAGTACTTC. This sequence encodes CSVERESSYEQYF.